This record looks at one TCR beta chain sequence and its context. The antigen is unknown. The sample originates from a study of T cell responses to AZD1222 COVID-19 vaccine. TCRdb keeps only in-frame clones here, not all; method: immunoSEQ multiplex PCR. The repertoire holds 150,000 to 200,000 clones, 85% to 95% seen once, with 1% to 1.5% in the top ten. There are 14 residues in the CDR3. CDR1 and CDR2 (germline): LNHNV, YYDKDF (reference sequence). The V and J ends lost 3 bases and 2 bases, in that order; junction bases with no gene match: 2. Study-level results: Spike-wide vaccine-associated CD4 TCRs dominated at 160-218 and 743-854. Seropositivity was recorded at baseline in only six AZD1222 recipients.

This TCR was recovered from an adult in good health. The sample here was peripheral blood, taken on day 0 of AZD1222 vaccination. The genes are TRBV15 and TRBJ1-2, with TRBD1 identical over 8 bases. CDR3 sequence reads: CATSSRTGNYGYTF. For the CDR3, the DNA is TGTGCCACCAGCAGCCGGACAGGGAACTATGGCTACACCTTC. The full variable domain, completed using reference TRBV15 and TRBJ1-2, is DAMVIQNPRYQVTQFGKPVTLSCSQTLNHNVMYWYQQKSSQAPKLLFHYYDKDFNNEADTPDNFQSRRPNTSFCFLDIRSPGLGDTAMYLCATSSRTGNYGYTFGSGTRLTVV.